Here is one T cell receptor (beta chain) with its context. Its target is unknown. The PCR had 60 Vbeta and 13 Jbeta primers. Profiled with immunoSEQ multiplex PCR; TCRdb holds only in-frame clones, not every one. Of more than 150,000 clones detected, about 80% appear once; the ten largest clones hold about 1.9%. This entry is derived from a study of cytomegalovirus exposure and HLA in healthy donors. Whole-study results and caveats: 87-base-pair reads could not separate some V segments, including TRBV6-2 and TRBV6-3.

V shed 7 bases and J shed 6 bases, with 13 bases lying between them. Germline V gene sequence: CDR1 SNHLY, CDR2 FYNNEI. There are 13 residues in the CDR3. The origin of this receptor is a woman in her twenties or thirties in good health and CMV-seronegative. The J gene is TRBJ2-1, the V gene TRBV2; D is undetermined. Material for sequencing was PBMCs. The CDR3 DNA reads TGTGCCAGCACGGTAGAAACGGGCAATGAGCAGTTCTTC. Translated: CASTVETGNEQFF.